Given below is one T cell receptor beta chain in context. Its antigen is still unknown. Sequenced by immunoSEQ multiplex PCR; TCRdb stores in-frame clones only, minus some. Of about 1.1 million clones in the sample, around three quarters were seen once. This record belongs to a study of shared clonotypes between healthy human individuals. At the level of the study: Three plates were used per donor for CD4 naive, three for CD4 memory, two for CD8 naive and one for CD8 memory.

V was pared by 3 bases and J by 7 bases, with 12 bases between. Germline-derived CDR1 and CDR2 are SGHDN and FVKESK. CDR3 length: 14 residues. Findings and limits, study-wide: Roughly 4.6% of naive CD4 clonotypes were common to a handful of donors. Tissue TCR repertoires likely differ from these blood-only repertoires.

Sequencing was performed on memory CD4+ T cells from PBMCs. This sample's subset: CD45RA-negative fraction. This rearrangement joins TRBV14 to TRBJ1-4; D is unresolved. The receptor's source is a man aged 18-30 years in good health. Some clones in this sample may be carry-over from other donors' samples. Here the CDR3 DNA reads TGTGCCAGCAGCCAGAGGTACGACACTGAAAAACTGTTTTTT. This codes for CASSQRYDTEKLFF.